This is a list of T cell receptor beta chains from one sample in a study of OX40 agonist ivuxolimab in advanced cancers. Only in-frame clones appear in the TCRdb table, and some are missing; sequencing was by immunoSEQ multiplex PCR. The sample holds roughly 44,000 clones, around 80% seen once. This specimen consisted of CD4+ or CD8+ T cells sorted from blood, obtained in a trial of the OX40 agonist ivuxolimab. These receptors were obtained from an adult with an advanced solid tumor such as melanoma, head and neck, liver or kidney cancer. Each CDR3 is given with its conserved first and last residue. The D gene is left open where the match is weak. Not all rows give a size; the values are once, few, many and, for expanded clones, a class.

j_call,clone_size,v_call,d_call,cdr3_aa,cdr3_nt
TRBJ2-7,-,TRBV7-3,TRBD1,CASSGGTGDYEQYF,TGTGCCAGCAGCGGGGGGACAGGAGACTACGAGCAGTACTTC
TRBJ1-5,-,TRBV15,TRBD1,CATSQGPGGGQPQHF,TGTGCCACCAGCCAAGGACCAGGGGGAGGGCAGCCCCAGCATTTT
TRBJ1-1,few,TRBV10-2,TRBD1,CASSDRATEAFF,TGCGCCAGCAGCGACAGGGCAACTGAAGCTTTCTTT
TRBJ1-1,-,TRBV5-6,-,CASSRPMGTEAFF,TGTGCCAGCAGCCGACCAATGGGCACTGAAGCTTTCTTT
TRBJ2-1,-,TRBV7-8,-,CASSSRVGEQFF,TGTGCCAGCAGCTCGAGGGTTGGGGAGCAGTTCTTC
TRBJ2-7,-,TRBV7-2,-,CASSLLGYEQYF,TGTGCCAGCAGCCTCTTGGGGTACGAGCAGTACTTC
TRBJ1-2,once,TRBV29-1,-,CSVAGPNYGYTF,TGCAGCGTAGCCGGGCCTAACTATGGCTACACCTTC
TRBJ2-1,-,TRBV7-2,TRBD2,CASSLVRLAGGREQFF,TGTGCCAGCAGCTTGGTTCGACTAGCGGGAGGGCGGGAGCAGTTCTTC
TRBJ2-1,few,TRBV11-2,TRBD2,CASSFTSGRVSYNEQFF,TGTGCCAGCAGCTTTACTAGCGGGAGGGTCTCCTACAATGAGCAGTTCTTC
TRBJ2-7,once,TRBV7-9,-,CASSSSGQGISSYEQYF,TGTGCCAGCAGCTCCTCTGGGCAGGGGATCAGTTCCTACGAGCAGTACTTC
TRBJ2-7,-,TRBV5-4,TRBD1,CASGSGTGVYEQYF,TGTGCCAGCGGGTCCGGGACAGGGGTATACGAGCAGTACTTC
TRBJ2-3,-,TRBV9,TRBD2,CASSVEGGRTDTQYF,TGTGCCAGCAGCGTAGAGGGCGGGAGGACAGATACGCAGTATTTT
TRBJ1-3,-,TRBV4-1,TRBD1,CASSQEGDRARNTIYF,TGCGCCAGCAGCCAAGAGGGAGACAGGGCCCGAAACACCATATATTTT
TRBJ2-7,-,TRBV19,TRBD2,CASSIPRAGGGYEQYF,TGTGCCAGTAGTATCCCTCGCGCGGGAGGAGGCTACGAGCAGTACTTC
TRBJ2-7,-,TRBV7-9,TRBD2,CASSSKLAGASSYEQYF,TGTGCCAGCAGCTCTAAACTAGCGGGGGCAAGCTCCTACGAGCAGTACTTC
TRBJ2-7,-,TRBV11-2,TRBD2,CASSYLPGLAYEQYF,TGTGCCAGCAGCTACTTACCGGGACTAGCCTACGAGCAGTACTTC
TRBJ2-5,-,TRBV6-1,-,CASSETRSQETQYF,TGTGCCAGCAGTGAAACAAGGTCACAAGAGACCCAGTACTTC